This T cell receptor (beta chain) was profiled in a study of graft-versus-host responses after intestinal transplantation. The wider study: Multivisceral, liver-intestinal, or isolated intestinal grafts went to recipients. The whole recipient group had anti-thymocyte globulin induction followed by tacrolimus and steroids for about three years.

Sequencing used immunoSEQ multiplex PCR; TCRdb keeps in-frame clones, though not all of them. In the table there are approximately 80,000 clones, about 88% of which are singletons. Of note for this clone: Its target is not known.

Trimming removed 0 bases from V and 5 bases from J, with 14 bases in between. Germline values: CDR1 SGHRS, CDR2 YFSETQ. The CDR3 has 15 amino acids. This sequence originates from a human donor who received an intestinal transplant. The chain has TRBV5-1 and TRBJ1-2; weak D call: TRBD1 (6 bases). The sequences come from unstimulated CD4+ T cells sorted from spleen or lymph node cells, collected before intestinal transplant. CDR3 protein: CASSLGSVTGYGYTF. In DNA, the CDR3 is TGCGCCAGCAGCTTGGGGTCGGTGACAGGTTATGGCTACACCTTC.